This T cell receptor beta chain appears in the sequencing data of a study of shared clonotypes between healthy human individuals. Overall study context: Per donor, CD8 memory used one plate, CD8 naive used two, CD4 memory used three and CD4 naive used three. Study conclusions and caveats: Among donors, sharing of clonotypes was expected to be affected by sequencing depth. Memory subsets had estimated richness that was generally smaller than that of naive subsets.

The data were produced by immunoSEQ multiplex PCR, yet TCRdb's version contains in-frame clones alone and is incomplete. The sample shows a few million clones, about 90% of them seen only once. The germline V gene has CDR1 SGHTA and CDR2 FQGNSA. CDR3 length: 14 amino acids. The ends were cut back, 7 bases at V and 2 bases at J, with 13 bases in the middle. Notes on this clone: Its antigen is unidentified.

This chain joins TRBV7-2 and TRBJ2-3; no clear D gene. Sequenced: naive CD4+ T cells from PBMCs. Subset denoted: CD45RA+ positively selected. This TCR derives from a man between 18 and 35 years old in good health. Some clones in this sample may be carry-over from other donors' samples. The CDR3 nucleotides read TGTGCCAGCACCCCGCCTCCATTCACAGATACGCAGTATTTT. Its protein product is CASTPPPFTDTQYF.